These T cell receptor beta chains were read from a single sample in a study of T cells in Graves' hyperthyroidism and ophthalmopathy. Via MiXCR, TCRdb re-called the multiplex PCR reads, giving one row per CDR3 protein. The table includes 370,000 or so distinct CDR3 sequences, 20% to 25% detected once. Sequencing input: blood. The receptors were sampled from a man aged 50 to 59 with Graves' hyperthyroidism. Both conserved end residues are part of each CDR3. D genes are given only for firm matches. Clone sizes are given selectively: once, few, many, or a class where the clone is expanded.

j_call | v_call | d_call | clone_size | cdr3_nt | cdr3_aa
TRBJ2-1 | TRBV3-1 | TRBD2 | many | TGTGCCAGCAGCCCGTGGACTAGCGGGAGCTCCTACAATGAGCAGTTCTTC | CASSPWTSGSSYNEQFF
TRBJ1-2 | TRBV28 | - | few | TGTGCCAGCAGTTTGGGAGAGACTAGGGATGGCTACACCTTC | CASSLGETRDGYTF
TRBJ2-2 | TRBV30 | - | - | TGTGCCTGGAGTGTACCGCGGCGGGTTGTTTTT | CAWSVPRRVVF
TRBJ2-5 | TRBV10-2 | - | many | TGCGCCAGCAGTGTATTACGACAAGAGACCCAGTACTTC | CASSVLRQETQYF
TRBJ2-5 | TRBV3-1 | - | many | TGTGCCAGCAGCCAGAATGTGAGGGGGGAGACCCAGTACTTC | CASSQNVRGETQYF
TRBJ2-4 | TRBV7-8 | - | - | TGTGCCAGCAGCCCCCCACTAGGGAACATTCAGTACTTC | CASSPPLGNIQYF
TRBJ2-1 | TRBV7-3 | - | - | TGTGCCAGCAGCTTAACCCTGTCCTCCTACAATGAGCAGTTCTTC | CASSLTLSSYNEQFF
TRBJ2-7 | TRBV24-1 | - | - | TGTGCCACCAGTGTTCGGGGTGACGAGCAGTACTTC | CATSVRGDEQYF
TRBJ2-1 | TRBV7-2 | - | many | TGTGCCAGCAGCTTGATCGGGGGCAATGAGCAGTTCTTC | CASSLIGGNEQFF
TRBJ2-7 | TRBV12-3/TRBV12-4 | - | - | TGTGCCAGCAGAAGAGGATTTAGCGAGCAGTACTTC | CASRRGFSEQYF
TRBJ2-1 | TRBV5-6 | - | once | TGTGCCAGCAGCAGGGACCTCAATGAGCAGTTCTTC | CASSRDLNEQFF
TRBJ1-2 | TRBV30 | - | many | TGTGCCTGGAGTGTCTCACAGGTTCATGGCTACACCTTC | CAWSVSQVHGYTF
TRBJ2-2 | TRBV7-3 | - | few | TGTGCCAGCAGCTTAATAGCTGGACTCATCCTGAACACCGGGGAGCTGTTTTTT | CASSLIAGLILNTGELFF
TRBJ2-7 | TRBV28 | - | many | TGTGCCAGCAGTATTGACAGCTCCTACGAGCAGTACTTC | CASSIDSSYEQYF
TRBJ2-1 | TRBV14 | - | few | TGTGCCAGCAGCCAACCTCTGTACAATGAGCAGTTCTTC | CASSQPLYNEQFF
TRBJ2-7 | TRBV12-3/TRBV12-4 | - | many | TGTGCCAGCAGCTTCAGGGGATCAGGGGAGCAGTACTTC | CASSFRGSGEQYF
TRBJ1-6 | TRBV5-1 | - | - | TGCGCCAGCAGCCCCGGGCCCGATAATTCACCCCTCCACTTT | CASSPGPDNSPLHF
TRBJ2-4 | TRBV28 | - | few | TGTGCCAGCAGTTCCCCTTCGGTAGCCAAAAACATTCAGTACTTC | CASSSPSVAKNIQYF
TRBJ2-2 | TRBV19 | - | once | TGTGCCAGTAGTAAGAATAGTTTCACCGGGGAGCTGTTTTTT | CASSKNSFTGELFF
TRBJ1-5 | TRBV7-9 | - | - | TGTGCCAGCAGCCCGCCGGGGGTACATCAGCCCCAGCATTTT | CASSPPGVHQPQHF
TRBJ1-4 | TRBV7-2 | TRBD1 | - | TGTGCCAGCAGCACGGGGACAGGGGGTAAACTGTTTTTT | CASSTGTGGKLFF
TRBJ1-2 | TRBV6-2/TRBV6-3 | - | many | TGTGCCAGCAGTTACGGGGTAGGGCTCTATGGCTACACCTTC | CASSYGVGLYGYTF
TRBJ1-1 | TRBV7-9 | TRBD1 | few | TGTGCCAGCAGCGGACAGGGGGGAACTGAAGCTCTCTTT | CASSGQGGTEALF
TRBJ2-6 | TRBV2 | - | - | TGTGCCAGCATAGGAGGGCTTCGCGGGGCCAACGTCCTGACTTTC | CASIGGLRGANVLTF
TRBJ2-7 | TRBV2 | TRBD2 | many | TGTGCCAGCAAGCTCGCCCAGCGGGATAGCGGCGAGCAGTACTTC | CASKLAQRDSGEQYF
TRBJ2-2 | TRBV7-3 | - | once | TGTGCCAGCAGAAAGGTTGGGATCACCGGGGAGCTGTTTTTT | CASRKVGITGELFF
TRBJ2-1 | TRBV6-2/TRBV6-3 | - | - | TGTGCCAGCAGTTCCAGCGGAGTAGAGGGGAATGAGCAGTTCTTC | CASSSSGVEGNEQFF
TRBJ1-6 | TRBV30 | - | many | TGTGCCTGGAGCGGGCAGGGATATTCACCCCTCCACTTT | CAWSGQGYSPLHF
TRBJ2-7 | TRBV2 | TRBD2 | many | TGTGCCAGCAGTGTAGGCCAGACACTAGCGGGAGATGAGCAGTACTTC | CASSVGQTLAGDEQYF
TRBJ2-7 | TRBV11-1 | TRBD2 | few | TGTGCCAGCAGCTTAAGAAAGACTAGCGGGAGAACCCACGAGCAGTACTTC | CASSLRKTSGRTHEQYF
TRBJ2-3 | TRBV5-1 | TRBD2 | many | TGCGCCAGCAGCTTGGACGGCGGGGGTACTAGCACAGATACGCAGTATTTT | CASSLDGGGTSTDTQYF
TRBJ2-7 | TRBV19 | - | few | TGTGCCAGTAGTAGGGACGAAACCTACGAGCAGTACTTC | CASSRDETYEQYF
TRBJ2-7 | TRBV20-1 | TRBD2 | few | TGCAGTGCCCGAACCGGCCTAGCGGGAGCCTACGAGCAGTACTTC | CSARTGLAGAYEQYF
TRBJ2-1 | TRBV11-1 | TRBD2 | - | TGTGCCAGCAGCTTAGCCCGGACTAGCGGGAAATACAATGAGCAGTTCTTC | CASSLARTSGKYNEQFF
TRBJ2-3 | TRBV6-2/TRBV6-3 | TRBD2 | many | TGTGCCAGCAGCCGGAAAGCTCTACTAGCGGATAGCACAGATACGCAGTATTTT | CASSRKALLADSTDTQYF
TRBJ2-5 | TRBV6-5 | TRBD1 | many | TGTGCCAGCAGTTACCGAGGGACAGGGAGTCAAGAGACCCAGTACTTC | CASSYRGTGSQETQYF